These 12 T cell receptor beta chains share one sample of origin, sequenced in a study of T cell responses to AZD1222 COVID-19 vaccine. This table comes from immunoSEQ multiplex PCR, and its TCRdb copy is limited to in-frame clones, with some not included. This sample has around 140,000 clones, with approximately 94% found just once. This specimen was peripheral blood, taken on day 0 of AZD1222 vaccination. The source is an adult in good health.

The CDR3 DNA reads as TGTGCCACCAGCAGAGATAACACAGGGGCCAACGTCCTGACTTTC. It codes for CATSRDNTGANVLTF. The V gene is TRBV15, the J gene TRBJ2-6; D unresolved. V was pared by 0 bases and J by 4 bases, with 7 bases between. The germline gives CDR1 LNHNV, CDR2 YYDKDF (reference sequence). This CDR3 has 15 amino acids.

V and J are TRBV30 and TRBJ1-5; D may be TRBD1 (6 bases). With 8 bases removed from V and 3 bases from J, the gap between germline ends came to 14 bases. CDR1 and CDR2 from the germline V gene are GTSNPN and SVGIG (reference sequence). The CDR3 runs to 13 residues. The CDR3 sequence: CASSWTDNQPQHF. Written as DNA, the CDR3 is TGTGCCAGTTCGTGGACAGACAATCAGCCCCAGCATTTT.

The J gene is TRBJ2-3, the V gene TRBV29-1, with D possibly being TRBD2 (6 bases). Trimming pared 2 bases from V and 0 bases from J, leaving 12 bases between. Germline CDR1 SQVTM, CDR2 ANQGSEA. This CDR3 spans 15 amino acids. The CDR3 region is CSVELAGTSTDTQYF. The CDR3 DNA follows: TGCAGCGTTGAATTGGCGGGGACTAGCACAGATACGCAGTATTTT.

The rearrangement joins TRBV5-6 to TRBJ1-2, with D tentatively TRBD1 (5 bases). Germline V gives CDR1 SGHDT, CDR2 YYEEEE. V shed 3 bases and J shed 8 bases, with 14 bases lying between them. This CDR3 has 13 amino acids. The CDR3 protein is CASSSTGRGGYTF. In nucleotides, the CDR3 is TGTGCCAGCAGCTCAACAGGCCGCGGAGGCTACACCTTC.

This clone was found once. This chain uses TRBV19 with TRBJ2-3; a possible D gene is TRBD2 (6 bases). Germline CDR1 is LNHDA and CDR2 is SQIVND (reference sequence). V was clipped by 4 bases and J by 3 bases, with 14 bases between them. This CDR3 comprises 15 residues. The CDR3 region has the DNA TGTGCCAGTAGTAAGGTGACGGGGAGGACAGATACGCAGTATTTT. This encodes CASSKVTGRTDTQYF.

The chain couples TRBV5-1 to TRBJ1-1; TRBD1 aligns across 7 bases. V lost 4 bases, J lost 5 bases, and 5 bases stayed unmatched. This CDR3 is built from 13 residues. Germline lookup yields CDR1 SGHRS and CDR2 YFSETQ. CDR3 sequence: CASSPQGDTEAFF. As DNA, the CDR3 is TGCGCCAGCAGCCCCCAGGGGGATACTGAAGCTTTCTTT.

The chain carries TRBV7-2 and TRBJ1-3; D might be TRBD1 (6 bases). This CDR3 comprises 15 residues. Between the trimmed V and J ends, which lost 1 base and 4 bases, there was a span of 11 bases. The germline V gene has CDR1 SGHTA and CDR2 FQGNSA. CDR3 nucleotides: TGTGCCAGCAGCTTAGTGGCAGGGGTGGGAAACACCATATATTTT. Protein: CASSLVAGVGNTIYF.

V gene TRBV18 combines with J gene TRBJ1-1; the D is unclear. V was pared by 0 bases and J by 2 bases, with 10 bases between. The CDR3 covers 15 residues. Germline V gene lookup returns CDR1 KGHSH and CDR2 LQKENI. The CDR3 loop reads CASSPPMGTNTEAFF. The CDR3 DNA reads as TGTGCCAGCTCACCACCCATGGGCACAAACACTGAAGCTTTCTTT.

V is TRBV7-8 and J is TRBJ2-7; a possible D gene is TRBD2 (5 bases). CDR1 and CDR2 (germline): SGHVS, FQNEAQ. The CDR3 is 17 amino acids. Between the trimmed V and J ends, which lost 1 base and 3 bases, there was a span of 19 bases. The CDR3 region has the DNA TGTGCCAGCAGCTTAGACCCCGGGAAGACTGCCGACTACGAGCAGTACTTC. Amino acid sequence: CASSLDPGKTADYEQYF.

This chain connects TRBV25-1 to TRBJ2-3; D gene uncertain. Trimming removed 2 bases from V and 2 bases from J, with 5 bases in between. Germline CDR1 and CDR2: MGHDK and SYGVNS. CDR3 length: 13 residues. The CDR3 sequence: CASSERATDTQYF. For the CDR3, the DNA is TGTGCCAGCAGTGAACGGGCCACAGATACGCAGTATTTT.

The chain employs TRBV18 and TRBJ2-7; 10 positions match TRBD2. With 0 bases clipped from V and 3 bases from J, the junction kept 2 bases outside the gene matches. This CDR3 comprises 15 residues. CDR1 and CDR2 from the germline V gene are KGHSH and LQKENI. CDR3 in DNA: TGTGCCAGCTCACCACCGGGACTAGCGAACTACGAGCAGTACTTC. Translating gives CASSPPGLANYEQYF. The entire variable domain, with the rest obtained from reference TRBV18 and TRBJ2-7, is as follows: NAGVMQNPRHLVRRRGQEARLRCSPMKGHSHVYWYRQLPEEGLKFMVYLQKENIIDESGMPKERFSAEFPKEGPSILRIQQVVRGDSAAYFCASSPPGLANYEQYFGPGTRLTVT.

The chain employs TRBV7-9 and TRBJ2-7; tentative D call: TRBD1 (5 bases). The CDR3 is made up of 14 amino acids. Trimming shortened V by 1 base and J by 1 base, and 8 bases separated the two germline ends. Germline CDR1 reads SEHNR; CDR2 reads FQNEAQ (reference sequence). The CDR3 region has the DNA TGTGCCAGCAGCTTAGGACGGACATCCTACGAGCAGTACTTC. It translates to CASSLGRTSYEQYF.